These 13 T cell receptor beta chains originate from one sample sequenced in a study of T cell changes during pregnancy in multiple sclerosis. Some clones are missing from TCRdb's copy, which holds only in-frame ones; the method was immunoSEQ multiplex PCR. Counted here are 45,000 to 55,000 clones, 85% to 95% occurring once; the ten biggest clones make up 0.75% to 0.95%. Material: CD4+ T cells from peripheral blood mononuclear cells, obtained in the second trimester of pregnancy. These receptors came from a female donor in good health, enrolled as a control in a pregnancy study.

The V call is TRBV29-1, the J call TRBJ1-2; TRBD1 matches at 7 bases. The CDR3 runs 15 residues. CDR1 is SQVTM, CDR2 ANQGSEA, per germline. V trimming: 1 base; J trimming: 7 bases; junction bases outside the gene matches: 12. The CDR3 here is CSVEGPVRGRSGYTF. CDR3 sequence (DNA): TGCAGCGTTGAAGGCCCGGTGAGGGGGCGAAGTGGCTACACCTTC. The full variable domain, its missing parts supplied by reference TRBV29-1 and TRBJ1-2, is SAVISQKPSRDICQRGTSLTIQCQVDSQVTMMFWYRQQPGQSLTLIATANQGSEATYESGFVIDKFPISRPNLTFSTLTVSNMSPEDSSIYLCSVEGPVRGRSGYTFGSGTRLTVV.

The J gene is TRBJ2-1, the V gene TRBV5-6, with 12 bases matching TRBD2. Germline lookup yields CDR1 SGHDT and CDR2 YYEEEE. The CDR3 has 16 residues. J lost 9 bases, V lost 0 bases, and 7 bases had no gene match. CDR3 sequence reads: CASSLVASGGVFEQFF. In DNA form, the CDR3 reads TGTGCCAGCAGCTTGGTAGCTAGCGGGGGGGTCTTTGAGCAGTTCTTC.

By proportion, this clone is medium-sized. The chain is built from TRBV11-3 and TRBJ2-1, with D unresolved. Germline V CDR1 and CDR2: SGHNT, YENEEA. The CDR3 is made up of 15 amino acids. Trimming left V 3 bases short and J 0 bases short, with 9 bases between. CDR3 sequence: CASSFEASSYNEQFF. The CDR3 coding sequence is TGTGCCAGCAGCTTCGAGGCAAGCTCCTACAATGAGCAGTTCTTC.

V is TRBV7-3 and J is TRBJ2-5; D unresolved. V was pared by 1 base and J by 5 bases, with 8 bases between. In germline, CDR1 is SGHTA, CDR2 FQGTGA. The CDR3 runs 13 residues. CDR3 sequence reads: CASSLSPPETQYF. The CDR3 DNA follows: TGTGCCAGCAGCTTAAGTCCCCCGGAGACCCAGTACTTC.

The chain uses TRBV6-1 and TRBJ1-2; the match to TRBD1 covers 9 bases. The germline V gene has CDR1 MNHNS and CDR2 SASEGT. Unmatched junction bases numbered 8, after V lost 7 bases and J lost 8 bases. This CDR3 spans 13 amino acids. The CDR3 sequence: CASILDRGTGYTF. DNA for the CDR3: TGTGCCAGCATTCTGGACAGGGGCACAGGCTACACCTTC.

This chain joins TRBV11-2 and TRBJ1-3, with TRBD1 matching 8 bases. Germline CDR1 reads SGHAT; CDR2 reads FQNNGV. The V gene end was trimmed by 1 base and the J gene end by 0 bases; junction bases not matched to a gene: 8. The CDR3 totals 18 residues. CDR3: CASSLVPGQVTSGNTIYF. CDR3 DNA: TGTGCCAGCAGCTTAGTGCCGGGACAGGTTACCTCTGGAAACACCATATATTTT.

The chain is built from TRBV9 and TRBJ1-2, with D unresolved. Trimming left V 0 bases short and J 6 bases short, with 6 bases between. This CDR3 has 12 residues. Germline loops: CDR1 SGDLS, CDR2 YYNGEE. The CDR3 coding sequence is TGTGCCAGCAGCGTAGGAGGTGATGGCTACACCTTC. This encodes CASSVGGDGYTF.

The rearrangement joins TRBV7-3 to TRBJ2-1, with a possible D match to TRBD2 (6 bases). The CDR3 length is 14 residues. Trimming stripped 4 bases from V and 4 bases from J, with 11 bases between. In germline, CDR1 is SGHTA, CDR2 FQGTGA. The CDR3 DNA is TGTGCCAGCAGCTCTGCGGGAACTTACAATGAGCAGTTCTTC. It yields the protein CASSSAGTYNEQFF.

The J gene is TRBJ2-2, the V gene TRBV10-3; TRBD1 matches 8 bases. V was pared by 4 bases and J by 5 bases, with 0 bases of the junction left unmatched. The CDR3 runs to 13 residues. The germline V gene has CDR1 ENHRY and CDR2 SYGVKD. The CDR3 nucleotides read TGTGCCATCAGTGGGACAGGGACCGGGGAGCTGTTTTTT. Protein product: CAISGTGTGELFF.

The CDR3 sequence: CASSERQGIGEKLFF. CDR3 sequence (DNA): TGTGCCAGCTCAGAACGACAGGGGATTGGTGAAAAACTGTTTTTT. J is TRBJ1-4 and V is TRBV18; 8 positions match TRBD1. This CDR3 spans 15 amino acids. CDR1 and CDR2 (germline): KGHSH, LQKENI. J lost 7 bases, V lost 5 bases, and 9 bases had no gene match.

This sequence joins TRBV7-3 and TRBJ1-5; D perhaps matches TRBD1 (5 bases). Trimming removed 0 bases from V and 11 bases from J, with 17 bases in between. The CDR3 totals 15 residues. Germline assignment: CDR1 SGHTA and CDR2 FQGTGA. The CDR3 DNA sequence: TGTGCCAGCAGCTTAACAGGAATGCGGGGCGATTCCCAGCATTTT. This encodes CASSLTGMRGDSQHF. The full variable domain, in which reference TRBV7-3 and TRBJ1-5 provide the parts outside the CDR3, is GAGVSQTPSNKVTEKGKYVELRCDPISGHTALYWYRQSLGQGPEFLIYFQGTGAADDSGLPNDRFFAVRPEGSVSTLKIQRTERGDSAVYLCASSLTGMRGDSQHFGDGTRLSIL.

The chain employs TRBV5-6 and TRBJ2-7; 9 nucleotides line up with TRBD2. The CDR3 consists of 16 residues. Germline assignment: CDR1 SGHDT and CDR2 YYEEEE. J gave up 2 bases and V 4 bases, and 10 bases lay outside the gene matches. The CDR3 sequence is CASSRKGSGSTYEQYF. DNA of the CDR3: TGTGCCAGCAGCCGGAAGGGTAGCGGGAGCACCTACGAGCAGTACTTC.

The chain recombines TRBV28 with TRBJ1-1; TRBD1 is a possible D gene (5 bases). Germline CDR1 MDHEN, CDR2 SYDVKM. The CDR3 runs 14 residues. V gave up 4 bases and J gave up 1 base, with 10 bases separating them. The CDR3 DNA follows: TGTGCCAGCAGTTACAGGAACCGGAACACTGAAGCTTTCTTT. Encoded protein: CASSYRNRNTEAFF.